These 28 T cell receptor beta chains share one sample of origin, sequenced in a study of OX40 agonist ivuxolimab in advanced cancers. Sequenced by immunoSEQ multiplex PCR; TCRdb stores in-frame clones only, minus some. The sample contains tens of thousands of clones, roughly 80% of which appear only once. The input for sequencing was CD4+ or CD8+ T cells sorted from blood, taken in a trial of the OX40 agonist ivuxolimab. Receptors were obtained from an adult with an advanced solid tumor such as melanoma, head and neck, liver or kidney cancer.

CDR3 protein: CASSVNGQNYGYTF. The CDR3 DNA is TGTGCCAGCAGTGTCAACGGACAGAACTATGGCTACACCTTC. J is TRBJ1-2 and V is TRBV6-1; D is perhaps TRBD1 (6 bases). CDR3 length equals 14 residues. CDR1 and CDR2 from the germline V gene are MNHNS and SASEGT. V lost 4 bases, J lost 2 bases, and 11 bases lay in between.

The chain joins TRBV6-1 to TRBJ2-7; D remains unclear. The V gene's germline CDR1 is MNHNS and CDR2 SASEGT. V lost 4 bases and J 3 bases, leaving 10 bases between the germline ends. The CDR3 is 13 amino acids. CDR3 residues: CASSVDTHYEQYF. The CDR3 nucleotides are TGTGCCAGCAGTGTAGACACCCACTACGAGCAGTACTTC.

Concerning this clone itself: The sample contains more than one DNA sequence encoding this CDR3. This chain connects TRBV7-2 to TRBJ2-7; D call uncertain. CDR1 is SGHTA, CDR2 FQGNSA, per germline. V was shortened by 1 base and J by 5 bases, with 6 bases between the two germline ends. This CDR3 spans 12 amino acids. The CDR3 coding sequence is TGTGCCAGCAGCTTAGTCCCCCACGAGCAGTACTTC. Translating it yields CASSLVPHEQYF.

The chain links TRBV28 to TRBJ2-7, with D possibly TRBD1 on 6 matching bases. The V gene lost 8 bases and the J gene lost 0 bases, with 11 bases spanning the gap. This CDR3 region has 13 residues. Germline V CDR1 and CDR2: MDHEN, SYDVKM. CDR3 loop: CASVRGSSYEQYF. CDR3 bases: TGTGCCAGCGTCAGGGGCTCCTCCTACGAGCAGTACTTC.

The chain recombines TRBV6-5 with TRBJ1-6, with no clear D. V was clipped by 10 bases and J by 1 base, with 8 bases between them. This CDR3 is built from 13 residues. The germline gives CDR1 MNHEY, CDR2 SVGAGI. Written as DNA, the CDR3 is TGTGCCACCTTTGGATCCTATAATTCACCCCTCCACTTT. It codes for CATFGSYNSPLHF.

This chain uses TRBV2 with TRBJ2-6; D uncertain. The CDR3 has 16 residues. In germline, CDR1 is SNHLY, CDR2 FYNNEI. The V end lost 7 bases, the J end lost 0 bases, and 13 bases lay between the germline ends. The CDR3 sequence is CASKRTSFSGANVLTF. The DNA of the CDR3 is TGTGCCAGCAAGAGGACGAGTTTCTCTGGGGCCAACGTCCTGACTTTC.

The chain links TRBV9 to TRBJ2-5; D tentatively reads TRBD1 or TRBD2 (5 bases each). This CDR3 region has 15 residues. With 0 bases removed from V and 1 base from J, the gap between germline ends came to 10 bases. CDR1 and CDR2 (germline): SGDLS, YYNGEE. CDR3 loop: CASSVAGQAQETQYF. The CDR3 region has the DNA TGTGCCAGCAGCGTAGCGGGGCAGGCCCAAGAGACCCAGTACTTC.

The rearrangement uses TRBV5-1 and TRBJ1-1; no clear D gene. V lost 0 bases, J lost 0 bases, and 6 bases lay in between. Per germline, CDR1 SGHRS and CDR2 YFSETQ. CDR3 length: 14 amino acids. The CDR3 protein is CASSLGRVNTEAFF. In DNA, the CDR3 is TGCGCCAGCAGCTTGGGTAGGGTGAACACTGAAGCTTTCTTT.

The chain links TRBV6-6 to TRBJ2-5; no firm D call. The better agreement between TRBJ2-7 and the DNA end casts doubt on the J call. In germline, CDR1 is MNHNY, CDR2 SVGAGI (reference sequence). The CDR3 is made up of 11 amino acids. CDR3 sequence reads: CASSYNYEQYF. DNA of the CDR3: TGTGCCAGCAGTTACAACTACGAGCAGTACTTC.

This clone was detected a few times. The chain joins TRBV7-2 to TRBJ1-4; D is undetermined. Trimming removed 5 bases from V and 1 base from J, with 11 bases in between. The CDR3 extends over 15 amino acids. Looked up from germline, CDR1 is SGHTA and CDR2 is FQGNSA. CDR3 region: CASSHGRGTNEKLFF. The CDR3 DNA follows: TGTGCCAGCAGCCATGGACGGGGAACTAATGAAAAACTGTTTTTT.

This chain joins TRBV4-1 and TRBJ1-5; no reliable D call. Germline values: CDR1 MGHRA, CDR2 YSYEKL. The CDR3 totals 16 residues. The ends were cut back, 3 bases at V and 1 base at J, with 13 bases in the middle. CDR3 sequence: CASSQEGKGSNQPQHF. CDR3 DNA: TGCGCCAGCAGCCAGGAAGGGAAGGGAAGCAATCAGCCCCAGCATTTT.

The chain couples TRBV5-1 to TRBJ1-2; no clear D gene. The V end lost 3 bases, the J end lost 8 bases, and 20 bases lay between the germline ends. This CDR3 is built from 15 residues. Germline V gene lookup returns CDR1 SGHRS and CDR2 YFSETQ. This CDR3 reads CASSSTALLTGGYTF. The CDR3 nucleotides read TGCGCCAGCAGCTCGACCGCTTTATTGACGGGCGGCTACACCTTC. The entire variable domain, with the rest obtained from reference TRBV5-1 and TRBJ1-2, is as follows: KAGVTQTPRYLIKTRGQQVTLSCSPISGHRSVSWYQQTPGQGLQFLFEYFSETQRNKGNFPGRFSGRQFSNSRSEMNVSTLELGDSALYLCASSSTALLTGGYTFGSGTRLTVV.

In DNA form, the CDR3 reads TGTGCCAGCAGCTCTGACAGGGGTGCGAACTATGGCTACACCTTC. It translates to CASSSDRGANYGYTF. The V and J genes are TRBV7-9 and TRBJ1-2; 8 positions agree with TRBD1. Looked up from germline, CDR1 is SEHNR and CDR2 is FQNEAQ (reference sequence). The CDR3 extends over 15 amino acids. The junction had 6 bases not matched to a gene; V was cut back by 4 bases and J by 2 bases.

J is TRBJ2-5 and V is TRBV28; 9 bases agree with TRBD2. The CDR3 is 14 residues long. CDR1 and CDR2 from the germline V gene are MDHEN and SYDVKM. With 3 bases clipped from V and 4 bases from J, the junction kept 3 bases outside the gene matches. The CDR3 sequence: CASSLGGGGETQYF. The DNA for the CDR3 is TGTGCCAGCAGTTTGGGCGGGGGGGGAGAGACCCAGTACTTC.

Here the CDR3 DNA reads TGTGCCAGCAGCGCCTGGATGGATGGGCCCGGGGAGCTGTTTTTT. Its protein product is CASSAWMDGPGELFF. The genes are TRBV2 and TRBJ2-2, with no clear D. The length of the CDR3 is 15 residues. Germline V lookup: CDR1 SNHLY, CDR2 FYNNEI. Trimming cost V 6 bases and J 6 bases, with 17 bases left between them.

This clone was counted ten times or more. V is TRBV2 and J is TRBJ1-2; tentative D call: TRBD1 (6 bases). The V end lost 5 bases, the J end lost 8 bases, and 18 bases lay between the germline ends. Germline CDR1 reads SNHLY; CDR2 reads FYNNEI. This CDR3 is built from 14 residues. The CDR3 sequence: CASSREGRGGGYTF. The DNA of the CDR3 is TGTGCCAGCAGTCGTGAGGGTAGGGGGGGAGGCTACACCTTC.

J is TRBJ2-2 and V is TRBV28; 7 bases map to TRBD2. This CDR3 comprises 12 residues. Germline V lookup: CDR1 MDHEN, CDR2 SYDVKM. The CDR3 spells CATTSLAGELFF. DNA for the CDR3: TGTGCTACGACTAGCCTGGCCGGGGAGCTGTTTTTT.

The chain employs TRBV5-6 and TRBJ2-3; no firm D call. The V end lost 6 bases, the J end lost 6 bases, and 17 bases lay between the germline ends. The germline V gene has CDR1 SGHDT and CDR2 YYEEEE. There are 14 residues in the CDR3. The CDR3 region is CASNKAGLWDTQYF. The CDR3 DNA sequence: TGTGCCAGCAACAAAGCCGGGTTGTGGGATACGCAGTATTTT.

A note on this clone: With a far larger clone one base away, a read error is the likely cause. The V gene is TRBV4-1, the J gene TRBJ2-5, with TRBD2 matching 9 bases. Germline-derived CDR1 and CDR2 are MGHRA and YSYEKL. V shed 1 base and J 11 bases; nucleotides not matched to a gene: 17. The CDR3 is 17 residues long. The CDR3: CASSQAGDSGGVWEQYF. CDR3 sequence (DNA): TGCGCCAGCAGCCAAGCTGGGGATAGCGGGGGAGTTTGGGAGCAGTACTTC.

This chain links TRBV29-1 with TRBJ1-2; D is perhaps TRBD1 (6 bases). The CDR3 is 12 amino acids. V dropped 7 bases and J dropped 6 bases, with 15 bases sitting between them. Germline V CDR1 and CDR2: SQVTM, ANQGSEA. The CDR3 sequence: CSAYTNRDGYTF. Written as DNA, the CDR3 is TGCAGCGCCTATACTAACAGGGATGGCTACACCTTC.

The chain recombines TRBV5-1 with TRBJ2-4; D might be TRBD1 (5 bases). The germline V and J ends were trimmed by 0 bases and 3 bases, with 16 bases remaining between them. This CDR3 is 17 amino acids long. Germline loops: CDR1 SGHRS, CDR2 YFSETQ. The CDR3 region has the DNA TGCGCCAGCAGCTTGGGAAGGGGAATTGAGGACAAAAACATTCAGTACTTC. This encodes CASSLGRGIEDKNIQYF.

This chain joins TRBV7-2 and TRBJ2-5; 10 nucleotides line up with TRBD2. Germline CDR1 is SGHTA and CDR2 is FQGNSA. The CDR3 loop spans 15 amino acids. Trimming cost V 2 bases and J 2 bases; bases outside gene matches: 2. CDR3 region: CASSLLAGVQETQYF. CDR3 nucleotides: TGTGCCAGCAGCTTACTAGCGGGGGTTCAAGAGACCCAGTACTTC.

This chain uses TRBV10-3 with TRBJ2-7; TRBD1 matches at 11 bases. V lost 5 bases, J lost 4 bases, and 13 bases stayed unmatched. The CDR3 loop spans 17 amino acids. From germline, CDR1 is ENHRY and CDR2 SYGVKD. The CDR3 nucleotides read TGTGCCATCAGTTTTCCACCCCAGGGACAGGGGGGGTACGAGCAGTACTTC. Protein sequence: CAISFPPQGQGGYEQYF.

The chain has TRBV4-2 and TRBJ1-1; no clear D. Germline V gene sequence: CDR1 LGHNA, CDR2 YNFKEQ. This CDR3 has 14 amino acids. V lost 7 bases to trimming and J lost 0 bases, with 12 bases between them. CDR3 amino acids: CASTAGDMNTEAFF. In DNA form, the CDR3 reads TGTGCCAGCACCGCCGGGGATATGAACACTGAAGCTTTCTTT.

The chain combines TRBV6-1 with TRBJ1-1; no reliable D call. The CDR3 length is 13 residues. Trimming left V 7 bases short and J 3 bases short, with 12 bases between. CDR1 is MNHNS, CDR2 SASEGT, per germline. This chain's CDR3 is CASIRGSYTEAFF. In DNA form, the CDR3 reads TGTGCCAGCATAAGAGGCAGCTACACTGAAGCTTTCTTT.

The DNA of the CDR3 is TGTGCCAGCAGCAAAGCCGGAGACAATCAGCCCCAGCATTTT. It translates to CASSKAGDNQPQHF. The gene calls are TRBV21-1 and TRBJ1-5. TRBV21-1 is tagged as a pseudogene. This CDR3 has 14 amino acids.

The CDR3, as DNA: TGTGCCAGCAGCTCCCAAAGTAGCACAGATACGCAGTATTTT. As protein: CASSSQSSTDTQYF. J is TRBJ2-3 and V is TRBV7-2; D unresolved. Germline V lookup: CDR1 SGHTA, CDR2 FQGNSA. V was shortened by 4 bases and J by 0 bases, with 8 bases between the two germline ends. This CDR3 is 14 amino acids long.

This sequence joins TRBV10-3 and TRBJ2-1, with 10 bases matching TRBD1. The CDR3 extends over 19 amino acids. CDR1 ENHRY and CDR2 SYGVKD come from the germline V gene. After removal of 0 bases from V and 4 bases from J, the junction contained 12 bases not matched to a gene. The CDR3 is CAISESSTGDRGHYNEQFF. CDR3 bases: TGTGCCATCAGTGAGTCCTCAACGGGGGACAGGGGTCATTACAATGAGCAGTTCTTC.